A selection of T cell receptor beta chains follows, all from one sample in a study of cytomegalovirus exposure and HLA in healthy donors. Using immunoSEQ multiplex PCR, the repertoire was profiled, and TCRdb retains in-frame clones only, with some absent. The sample has about 240,000 clones, roughly 87% seen once. What was sequenced was PBMCs. The receptors shown here come from a woman aged 40 to 55 in good health and CMV-seropositive. Both conserved end residues are part of each CDR3. D genes are given only for firm matches. Some rows mark clone size as missing; the rest say once, few, many or name a class of expanded clone.

TRBJ2-7 | TRBV25-1 | TRBD2 | . | TGTGCCAGCAGTGATTCGGGACTAGCGGAACGGTCCTACGAGCAGTACTTC | CASSDSGLAERSYEQYF
TRBJ2-3 | TRBV7-9 | . | few | TGTGCCAGCAGAGCGGGAGATACGCAGTATTTT | CASRAGDTQYF
TRBJ2-7 | TRBV18 | . | once | TGTGCCAGCTCACCGGGGAGCTACGAGCAGTACTTC | CASSPGSYEQYF
TRBJ2-1 | TRBV9 | . | . | TGTGCCAGCAGCGTAGGTTTGGGCATAGGCAATGAGCAGTTCTTC | CASSVGLGIGNEQFF
TRBJ2-7 | TRBV5-1 | . | . | TGCGCCAGCCGAAGGGAACAGGAGGAGCAGTACTTC | CASRREQEEQYF
TRBJ1-4 | TRBV6-6 | TRBD1 | . | TGTGCCAGCAGTTCCGACAGGGCGTATAATGAAAAACTGTTTTTT | CASSSDRAYNEKLFF
TRBJ1-5 | TRBV5-1 | . | . | TGCGCCAGCAGCCCCGGCGGGGGGCATCAGCCCCAGCATTTT | CASSPGGGHQPQHF
TRBJ1-2 | TRBV7-9 | . | once | TGTTCCAGCAGCCAAGACAGCTATGGCTACACCTTC | CSSSQDSYGYTF
TRBJ2-1 | TRBV5-4 | . | . | TGTGCCAGCAGCTCCGGACAGACCCAGTTCTTC | CASSSGQTQFF
TRBJ1-1 | TRBV6-5 | TRBD1 | . | TGTGCCAGCAGTCGACGACAGGGGAACACTGAAGCTTTCTTT | CASSRRQGNTEAFF
TRBJ2-3 | TRBV11-2 | TRBD2 | . | TGTGCCAGCAGCATCAGATGGACGGGAGGGCCAGATACGCAGTATTTT | CASSIRWTGGPDTQYF
TRBJ2-1 | TRBV4-2 | . | . | TGTGCCAGCAGCCAAGAACCTCTAGGTTCCTACAATGAGCAGTTCTTC | CASSQEPLGSYNEQFF
TRBJ2-4 | TRBV7-3 | TRBD2 | . | TGTGCCAGCAGCTTAACGGGAGGGCTAGCCAAAAACATTCAGTACTTC | CASSLTGGLAKNIQYF
TRBJ1-1 | TRBV5-1 | TRBD1 | . | TGCGCCAGCAGCACGGGACAGGGGGGCACTGAAGCTTTCTTT | CASSTGQGGTEAFF
TRBJ2-5 | TRBV2 | TRBD2 | . | TGTGCCAGCAGTATGCGGGGGGGGAGGGGGACCCAGTACTTC | CASSMRGGRGTQYF
TRBJ2-7 | TRBV11-2 | TRBD1 | . | TGTGCCAGCAGCCGAGACAGGGACCACGAGCAGTACTTC | CASSRDRDHEQYF
TRBJ1-2 | TRBV27 | TRBD1 | . | TGTGCCAGCAGTCCCGGGACAGGGGGTTACTATGGCTACACCTTC | CASSPGTGGYYGYTF
TRBJ1-1 | TRBV5-1 | . | . | TGCGCCAGCAGCTTGGACAGGGACACTGAAGCTTTCTTT | CASSLDRDTEAFF
TRBJ2-7 | TRBV7-2 | TRBD2 | . | TGTGCCAGCAGCCCCGGGGGGGCGACCTACGAGCAGTACTTC | CASSPGGATYEQYF
TRBJ2-2 | TRBV5-1 | TRBD2 | . | TGCGCCAGCAGCTTGGGCCTCGGGACTAGCAGGACCGGGGAGCTGTTTTTT | CASSLGLGTSRTGELFF
TRBJ2-3 | TRBV5-1 | . | once | TGCGCCAGCAGCTTGGATGGGCACGGCACAGATACGCAGTATTTT | CASSLDGHGTDTQYF
TRBJ2-7 | TRBV11-3 | . | . | TGTGCCAGCAGCCGGGACTACGAGCAGTACTTC | CASSRDYEQYF
TRBJ2-1 | TRBV9 | TRBD2 | . | TGTGCCAGCAGCGTAGGGAGCGGGAGGCGAAATGAGCAGTTCTTC | CASSVGSGRRNEQFF
TRBJ2-3 | TRBV6-1 | TRBD2 | . | TGTGCCAGCCAGCGGGAGAGAGATACGCAGTATTTT | CASQRERDTQYF
TRBJ1-2 | TRBV5-6 | TRBD1 | . | TGTGCCAGCAGTCGCACAGGGGATTCCTTCTATGGCTACACCTTC | CASSRTGDSFYGYTF
TRBJ1-5 | TRBV7-8 | TRBD1 | . | TGTGCCAGCAGCAACCGGGACAGCCTAAATCAGCCCCAGCATTTT | CASSNRDSLNQPQHF
TRBJ2-7 | TRBV4-3 | . | . | TGCGCCAGCAGCCAAGGTGGGGGGAGCTCCTACGAGCAGTACTTC | CASSQGGGSSYEQYF
TRBJ2-2 | TRBV10-3 | . | . | TGTGCCACCACTACAGGTGGCGTGAACACCGGGGAGCTGTTTTTT | CATTTGGVNTGELFF
TRBJ1-2 | TRBV19 | . | . | TGTGCCAGTAGTACCCTCCAACAGGCGCACTATGGCTACACCTTC | CASSTLQQAHYGYTF
TRBJ2-1 | TRBV28 | TRBD2 | . | TGTGCCAGCAGTGTAGGACTAGCGGGGGGTTACAATGAGCAGTTCTTC | CASSVGLAGGYNEQFF
TRBJ1-6 | TRBV2 | TRBD1 | . | TGTGCCGGACAGGGCAGCTCCTATAATTCACCCCTCCACTTT | CAGQGSSYNSPLHF
TRBJ1-1 | TRBV5-1 | TRBD1 | . | TGCGCCAGCAGCTTGGCCGCGGGGACAGACTTGCGTTTGAACACTGAAGCTTTCTTT | CASSLAAGTDLRLNTEAFF
TRBJ1-5 | TRBV11-2 | . | once | TGTGCCAGCAGCTTAGGGCCAAATCAGCCCCAGCATTTT | CASSLGPNQPQHF
TRBJ2-7 | TRBV6-5 | . | . | TGTGCCAGCAGTTATGATTCGACAGGAACCTACGAGCAGTACTTC | CASSYDSTGTYEQYF
TRBJ1-2 | TRBV10-3 | . | . | TGTGCCATCAGCCCCGACACAAACTATGGCTACACCTTC | CAISPDTNYGYTF
TRBJ1-2 | TRBV19 | . | . | TGTGCCAGTAGTATAGTCGCGGGCGGAGGGTATGGCTACACCTTC | CASSIVAGGGYGYTF
TRBJ2-5 | TRBV7-8 | . | . | TGTGCCAGCAGCTTAGAGATACCAGTACAAGAGACCCAGTACTTC | CASSLEIPVQETQYF
TRBJ1-2 | TRBV7-2 | . | . | TGTGCCAGCAGCAGGGGGTATGGCTACACCTTC | CASSRGYGYTF
TRBJ2-7 | TRBV11-2 | TRBD2 | . | TGTGCCAGCAGCTGGAGCGGGGCCTCCTACGAGCAGTACTTC | CASSWSGASYEQYF
TRBJ2-7 | TRBV2 | TRBD2 | . | TGTGCCAGCACCGGGGGGTTGGCTGGCGAGCAGTACTTC | CASTGGLAGEQYF
TRBJ2-7 | TRBV18 | . | once | TGTGCCAGCTCACCGAAAGGGTTTCGGGACACCTCCTACGAGCAGTACTTC | CASSPKGFRDTSYEQYF
TRBJ1-6 | TRBV10-3 | TRBD1 | once | TGTGCCATCAGTGTCGGACAGGGAGATTCACCCCTCCACTTT | CAISVGQGDSPLHF
TRBJ2-2 | TRBV7-2 | TRBD2 | . | TGTGCCAGCAGCCGCTACTTGCGGACTAGCGGGGGGCGAGCGGGGGAGCTGTTTTTT | CASSRYLRTSGGRAGELFF
TRBJ2-1 | TRBV5-1 | . | . | TGCGCCAGCAGTATCGCGCTGAATGAGCAGTTCTTC | CASSIALNEQFF
TRBJ2-1 | TRBV6-4 | TRBD2 | . | TGTGCCAGCAGTAGATCCCCTCTAGCGGAGAGCTCCTACAATGAGCAGTTCTTC | CASSRSPLAESSYNEQFF
TRBJ1-4 | TRBV13 | TRBD1 | . | TGTGCCAGCAGCGAAAGGGGACAGGGGGCTTCTAATGAAAAACTGTTTTTT | CASSERGQGASNEKLFF
TRBJ2-3 | TRBV15 | . | few | TGTGCCACCAACCAACTCACAGATACGCAGTATTTT | CATNQLTDTQYF
TRBJ2-1 | TRBV7-3 | . | . | TGTGCCAGCAGCTTATATCCGGGAAGCTCCTACAATGAGCAGTTCTTC | CASSLYPGSSYNEQFF
TRBJ2-7 | TRBV6-6 | TRBD1 | once | TGTGCCAGCAGCCGCGGGACAGGGGAAAGATACGAGCAGTACTTC | CASSRGTGERYEQYF
TRBJ1-4 | TRBV27 | . | . | TGTGCCAGCAGTTGGACCGGGACGGGGGGTGAAAAACTGTTTTTT | CASSWTGTGGEKLFF
TRBJ2-7 | TRBV30 | TRBD2 | . | TGTGCCTGGAGTTCTCCCCGACTAGCGAGCGAGCAGTACTTC | CAWSSPRLASEQYF
TRBJ1-6 | TRBV7-2 | TRBD1 | . | TGTGCCAGCAGCTTGAGGGACAGGCCTCGTAATTCAGCCCTCCACTTT | CASSLRDRPRNSALHF
TRBJ2-7 | TRBV29-1 | TRBD1 | . | TGCAGCGTTGACGGGACAGGGCCCTACGAGCAGTACTTC | CSVDGTGPYEQYF
TRBJ2-1 | TRBV5-1 | TRBD1 | few | TGCGCCAGCAGCTTGTTGGGACAGGGACACAATGAGCAGTTCTTC | CASSLLGQGHNEQFF
TRBJ1-6 | TRBV6-4 | TRBD1 | few | TGTGCCAGCAGTGCCTTAGGGACAGGAGGCTCACCCCTCCACTTT | CASSALGTGGSPLHF
TRBJ1-4 | TRBV7-6 | TRBD1 | . | TGTGCCAGCAGCGCAAATCGGGACAGGGGGGACGAAAAACTGTTTTTT | CASSANRDRGDEKLFF
TRBJ2-3 | TRBV7-9 | . | . | TGTTCCAGCAGCTTATTCGGGAGCACAGATACGCAGTATTTT | CSSSLFGSTDTQYF
TRBJ2-2 | TRBV25-1 | TRBD1 | . | TGTGCCAGCGGGCCGGGACAGTTAATCACCGGGGAGCTGTTTTTT | CASGPGQLITGELFF
TRBJ2-7 | TRBV20-1 | . | . | TGCAGTGCCGAGGATGCCTACGAGCAGTACTTC | CSAEDAYEQYF
TRBJ2-2 | TRBV9 | TRBD2 | . | TGTGCCAGCAGCGTAGAAGGTAGCGGGGGCCATAAGACCGGGGAGCTGTTTTTT | CASSVEGSGGHKTGELFF